This is a list of T cell receptor beta chains from one sample in a study of blood T cells in healthy people across ages. In TCRdb, the 5' RACE reads were re-called with MiXCR into one record per CDR3 protein. The sample yields hundreds of thousands of distinct CDR3 sequences, less than 30% seen once. The sequenced sample was blood. These receptors were collected from a woman between 65 and 79 years old in good health. Each CDR3 is given with its conserved first and last residue. D genes are given only for firm matches. A row's size may be missing; if present it is once, few, many or a size class.

d_call j_call v_call clone_size cdr3_nt cdr3_aa
. TRBJ1-4 TRBV19 . TGTGCCAGTAGTCCCGCGGGGCAGGGACCAACTAATGAAAAACTGTTTTTT CASSPAGQGPTNEKLFF
. TRBJ2-7 TRBV7-9 few TGTGCCAGCAGCTTAGTCGGGGGATGGGAGCAGTACTTC CASSLVGGWEQYF
. TRBJ2-3 TRBV7-3 . TGTGCCAGCAGCTTAACGTTGGGGACTTCTAGCACAGATACGCAGTATTTT CASSLTLGTSSTDTQYF
. TRBJ1-1 TRBV7-8 . TGTGCCAGCAGCGCCCCAAGGAACACTGAAGCTTTCTTT CASSAPRNTEAFF
. TRBJ1-5 TRBV24-1 few TGTGCCACCAGTGATCCCATAGCGGATAGCAATCAGCCCCAGCATTTT CATSDPIADSNQPQHF
. TRBJ2-2 TRBV24-1 . TGTGCCACCAGTGGCTTGGAGGGGGCGCGATGGACCACCGGGGAGCTGTTTTTT CATSGLEGARWTTGELFF
. TRBJ1-1 TRBV19 few TGTGCCAGTAGGAAGCCGGAAACGAACACTGAAGCTTTCTTT CASRKPETNTEAFF
TRBD1 TRBJ2-2 TRBV11-2 . TGTGCCAGCAGACGGGAACCGGGACAGGGAGGCACCGGGGAGCTGTTTTTT CASRREPGQGGTGELFF
. TRBJ1-3 TRBV9 . TGTGCCAGCAGCGGATGGGGCTCTGGAAACACCATATATTTT CASSGWGSGNTIYF
. TRBJ2-1 TRBV6-4 . TGTGCCAGCAGTGACTCTGGGGCTTCCTACAATGAGCAGTTCTTC CASSDSGASYNEQFF
TRBD2 TRBJ2-7 TRBV3-1 . TGTGCCAGCAGCCCCAATCCTAGCGGGAAAGCCTACGAGCAGTACTTC CASSPNPSGKAYEQYF
. TRBJ2-3 TRBV28 few TGTGCCAGCAGGAACCCTAGCACAGATACGCAGTATTTT CASRNPSTDTQYF
. TRBJ2-1 TRBV29-1 many TGCAGCGTTCATCCTTCCTACAATGAGCAGTTCTTC CSVHPSYNEQFF
. TRBJ2-5 TRBV9 . TGTGCCAGCAGCGTAGGCACTAGGCCAGAGACCCAGTACTTC CASSVGTRPETQYF
TRBD2 TRBJ2-5 TRBV29-1 many TGCAGCATCAGCGGGAAACCGATCGAGACCCAGTACTTC CSISGKPIETQYF
. TRBJ2-7 TRBV5-1 . TGCGCCAGCAGCTTGGAGCCCTCAGGGAACTGCGAGCAGTACTTC CASSLEPSGNCEQYF
. TRBJ2-5 TRBV7-9 many TGTGCCAGCAGCTTAGATCCGGAGAGGGAGACCCAGTACTTC CASSLDPERETQYF
TRBD2 TRBJ2-1 TRBV5-1 few TGCGCCAGCAGCTCCACCGGGACTAGCGGGAGCGGGGAGCAGTTCTTC CASSSTGTSGSGEQFF
TRBD1 TRBJ2-7 TRBV6-2/TRBV6-3 . TGTGCCAGCAGTTATGGTGGGACAGATTCCTACGAGCAGTACTTC CASSYGGTDSYEQYF
. TRBJ2-4 TRBV20-1 . TGCAGCGCTAGAGAACAGGAGGCACAGGGCCGACTAGCCAAAAACATTCAGTACTTC CSAREQEAQGRLAKNIQYF
TRBD1 TRBJ2-2 TRBV9 . TGTGCCAGCAGCGTTCGGACAGGGGGGGTCGGGGAGCTGTTTTTT CASSVRTGGVGELFF
. TRBJ2-2 TRBV4-1 many TGCGCCAGCAGCCAAGAATATCAAACCGGGGAGCTGTTTTTT CASSQEYQTGELFF
. TRBJ2-7 TRBV4-1 . TGCGCCAGCAGCCAAGGGTTTAGGGACAAAGAGAACGAGCAGTACTTC CASSQGFRDKENEQYF
TRBD2 TRBJ2-7 TRBV6-2/TRBV6-3 . TGTGCCAGCAGTCCTCGGACTAGCGGGATTTGGGCCTACGAGCAGTACTTC CASSPRTSGIWAYEQYF
. TRBJ1-2 TRBV11-3 many TGTGCCAGCAGCCTCCGAGATAAAGATGGCTACACCTTC CASSLRDKDGYTF
TRBD1 TRBJ2-1 TRBV7-2 once TGTGCCTGCAGCTCTAACAGGGGTGTACAGTTCTTC CACSSNRGVQFF
TRBD1 TRBJ1-4 TRBV2 . TGTGCCAGCAGTGACTTGGGGACAGGGCGCGAAAAACTGTTTTTT CASSDLGTGREKLFF
TRBD2 TRBJ2-3 TRBV29-1 . TGCAGCGGATCCCCGGGACTAGCGAAGGGTACGCAGTATTTT CSGSPGLAKGTQYF
. TRBJ1-1 TRBV6-5 few TGTGCCAGCAGAAGACAGCAGAACACTGAAGCTTTCTTT CASRRQQNTEAFF
. TRBJ2-4 TRBV7-9 . TGTGCCAGCAGCTTAGGGGACGGCAAAAACATTCAGTACTTC CASSLGDGKNIQYF
. TRBJ2-7 TRBV6-1 . TGTGCCAGCAGTGACAGACAGTACCACGAGCAGTACTTC CASSDRQYHEQYF
. TRBJ2-2 TRBV7-2 few TGTGCCAGCAGCTTAGTCTCGGACACCGGGGAGCTGTTTTTT CASSLVSDTGELFF
TRBD2 TRBJ2-2 TRBV3-1 . TGTGCCTGCCGGGCTAGCGGGGGGGCCTACACCGGGGAGCTGTTTTTT CACRASGGAYTGELFF
. TRBJ2-3 TRBV3-1 few TGTGCCAGCAGCCAAGATGCCCCCACTAGCACAGATACGCAGTATTTT CASSQDAPTSTDTQYF
TRBD1 TRBJ1-1 TRBV6-5 few TGTGCCAGCAGTCCTCAGACAGGGGGGACCACTGAAGCTTTCTTT CASSPQTGGTTEAFF